Listed here are 20 T cell receptor beta chains from one sample, sequenced in a study of T cells expressing NK-cell markers. TCRdb reprocessed the 5' RACE reads, with one entry per CDR3 protein and no DNA. Its table records some 600,000 distinct CDR3 sequences. Specimen: blood T cells: a sorted CD56 or NKG2C T cell subset, CD4+ or CD8+ T cells, or bulk PBMC T cells (not recorded which). The receptor set was obtained from a man aged 18 to 29 in good health.

The rearrangement joins TRBV4-2 to TRBJ1-5. The CDR3 contains 16 residues. Germline V lookup: CDR1 LGHNA, CDR2 YNFKEQ. The CDR3 loop reads CASSQESGTVNQPQHF.

The rearrangement links TRBV9 to TRBJ2-7; TCRdb names TRBD2, which stays unverified in the absence of DNA. This CDR3 is 14 amino acids long. The V gene's germline CDR1 is SGDLS and CDR2 YYNGEE. The CDR3: CASSSGLATYEQYF.

The rearrangement joins TRBV27 to TRBJ1-2; TCRdb gives TRBD1 as the D gene, but with no DNA this cannot be confirmed. Per germline, CDR1 MNHEY and CDR2 SMNVEV (reference sequence). The CDR3 loop spans 14 amino acids. Here the CDR3 reads CASSLGTGGYGYTF.

This chain connects TRBV25-1 to TRBJ1-6. This CDR3 comprises 14 residues. The germline gives CDR1 MGHDK, CDR2 SYGVNS. This chain's CDR3 is CASGSRTENSPLHF.

The chain combines TRBV4-2 with TRBJ2-1; TCRdb designates TRBD2, a call that cannot be tested without DNA. Germline CDR1 LGHNA, CDR2 YNFKEQ. The CDR3 contains 16 residues. The CDR3 reads CASSQAPGLQNNEQFF.

The V gene is TRBV24-1, the J gene TRBJ2-1; the D gene TCRdb calls, TRBD1, cannot be checked with no DNA. Germline lookup yields CDR1 KGHDR and CDR2 SFDVKD. The CDR3 has 16 residues. CDR3 in amino acids: CATSDTGGGKYNEQFF.

This chain connects TRBV12-3 or TRBV12-4 to TRBJ2-1; as DNA is missing, the TRBD2 call by TCRdb cannot be tested. The CDR3 runs to 16 residues. CDR3 residues: CASRAPSGRGGNEQFF.

This chain uses TRBV20-1 with TRBJ2-1; without DNA, the TCRdb call of TRBD1 cannot be checked. The CDR3 is 14 amino acids. Germline CDR1 and CDR2: DFQATT and SNEGSKA (reference sequence). CDR3 residues: CSAIRGGGYNEQFF.

The chain combines TRBV7-2 with TRBJ1-2. CDR3 length: 15 amino acids. Germline assignment: CDR1 SGHTA and CDR2 FQGNSA. The CDR3 sequence: CASSLSPRVGSGYTF.

CDR3 residues: CASSRWGEGTEAFF. The V gene is TRBV6-1, the J gene TRBJ1-1. This CDR3 comprises 14 residues. Germline V gene sequence: CDR1 MNHNS, CDR2 SASEGT.

The rearrangement uses TRBV4-3 and TRBJ1-5. CDR1 and CDR2 (germline): LGHNA, YSLEER. The CDR3 spans 17 residues. The CDR3 loop reads CASSRLETVTVNQPQHF.

The V and J genes are TRBV20-1 and TRBJ1-6; as DNA is missing, the TRBD1 call by TCRdb cannot be tested. The length of the CDR3 is 15 residues. Germline CDR1 DFQATT, CDR2 SNEGSKA (reference sequence). CDR3 sequence: CSAEVLGQKNSPLHF.

The chain employs TRBV10-3 and TRBJ2-7. The CDR3 contains 13 residues. The germline CDR1 and CDR2 sequences are ENHRY and SYGVKD. CDR3 protein: CAIRMDAWDEQYF.

The chain employs TRBV20-1 and TRBJ2-1; the D gene TCRdb calls, TRBD2, cannot be checked with no DNA. Germline V gene lookup returns CDR1 DFQATT and CDR2 SNEGSKA (reference sequence). The CDR3 extends over 16 amino acids. The CDR3 protein is CSARDARAGSVNEQFF.

This sequence joins TRBV6-5 and TRBJ1-2; TCRdb proposes TRBD1, but this gene call is untestable without DNA. The germline V gene encodes CDR1 MNHEY and CDR2 SVGAGI. The length of the CDR3 is 15 residues. CDR3 residues: CASSYSQTGGWGYTF.

The V and J genes are TRBV29-1 and TRBJ2-5; no DNA is available, so the TRBD2 call from TCRdb remains unchecked. The CDR3 has 13 residues. Germline V gene data show CDR1 as SQVTM and CDR2 as ANQGSEA. The CDR3 loop reads CSVESLAVETQYF.

This sequence joins TRBV5-6 and TRBJ1-4; TCRdb lists TRBD1, though no DNA is available to test this call. From germline, CDR1 is SGHDT and CDR2 YYEEEE. This CDR3 contains 15 residues. The CDR3 here is CASSLPRDSNEKLFF. The full variable domain, completed using reference TRBV5-6 and TRBJ1-4, is DAGVTQSPTHLIKTRGQQVTLRCSPKSGHDTVSWYQQALGQGPQFIFQYYEEEERQRGNFPDRFSGHQFPNYSSELNVNALLLGDSALYLCASSLPRDSNEKLFFGSGTQLSVL.

The chain recombines TRBV2 with TRBJ2-1; checking the TCRdb D call of TRBD2 is not possible without DNA. Germline V gives CDR1 SNHLY, CDR2 FYNNEI. There are 18 residues in the CDR3. CDR3 residues: CASSSRTSGSFSYNEQFF.

This chain uses TRBV7-9 with TRBJ2-5; TCRdb reports TRBD1, a call that lacks DNA to check it against. Germline values: CDR1 SEHNR, CDR2 FQNEAQ (reference sequence). The CDR3 has 17 amino acids. The CDR3 loop reads CASSFGGIMVREETQYF.

CDR3 residues: CASSAWDSPSSYNEQFF. The chain employs TRBV7-3 and TRBJ2-1; there is no DNA to check the TCRdb D call of TRBD2. The CDR3 runs 17 residues. CDR1 SGHTA and CDR2 FQGTGA come from the germline V gene. Full variable domain (missing parts from reference TRBV7-3 and TRBJ2-1): GAGVSQTPSNKVTEKGKYVELRCDPISGHTALYWYRQSLGQGPEFLIYFQGTGAADDSGLPNDRFFAVRPEGSVSTLKIQRTERGDSAVYLCASSAWDSPSSYNEQFFGPGTRLTVL.